These 23 T cell receptor beta chains came from one sample sequenced in a study of cytomegalovirus exposure and HLA in healthy donors (dated by TCRdb to the late 2010s). Library construction relied on the immunoSEQ multiplex PCR assay. For the multiplex PCR, a mixture combining 60 forward primers for TCR Vbeta segments and 13 reverse primers for TCR Jbeta segments was used. The immuneACCESS repertoire file appears here via TCRdb, limited to in-frame rearrangements. These files lack a portion of the clones; in checked studies, under half of the deficit traces to unresolved V genes, and the cause of the others is not known. The sample includes 150,000 to 200,000 clones, with 79% observed a single time. 2% to 2.5% of the sample lies in the top ten. Sequenced sample: PBMCs. The receptors come from a woman aged 45-60 years in good health and CMV-seronegative.

The chain is built from TRBV7-2 and TRBJ2-5, with TRBD2 matching over 12 bases. The CDR3 loop spans 15 amino acids. The germline gives CDR1 SGHTA, CDR2 FQGNSA. Unmatched junction bases numbered 2, after V lost 3 bases and J lost 3 bases. The CDR3: CASSFWTSGKETQYF. CDR3 bases: TGTGCCAGCAGCTTCTGGACTAGCGGGAAAGAGACCCAGTACTTC.

This chain connects TRBV5-1 to TRBJ2-3; tentative D call: TRBD2 (6 bases). Germline-derived CDR1 and CDR2 are SGHRS and YFSETQ. Trimming removed 7 bases from V and 3 bases from J, with 15 bases in between. CDR3 length: 14 amino acids. Here the CDR3 reads CASFPGRETDTQYF. Written as DNA, the CDR3 is TGCGCCAGCTTTCCCGGGAGAGAAACAGATACGCAGTATTTT.

This clone was observed once. The V call is TRBV4-3, the J call TRBJ1-1; no firm D call. The V gene's germline CDR1 is LGHNA and CDR2 YSLEER. The CDR3 totals 15 residues. The ends were cut back, 1 base at V and 4 bases at J, with 13 bases in the middle. DNA for the CDR3: TGCGCCAGCAGCCAAGGGAGGGAGAGGAGCACTGAAGCTTTCTTT. This translates into CASSQGRERSTEAFF.

V usage is TRBV7-2 and J usage is TRBJ1-5, with 9 positions matching TRBD1. J gave up 5 bases and V 5 bases, and 4 bases lay outside the gene matches. CDR1 is SGHTA, CDR2 FQGNSA, per germline. This CDR3 spans 14 amino acids. CDR3 nucleotides: TGTGCCAGCAGCCCCAGACAGGGGGATCAGCCCCAGCATTTT. Protein sequence: CASSPRQGDQPQHF.

The chain is built from TRBV25-1 and TRBJ2-7, with 11 bases fitting TRBD1. Germline-derived CDR1 and CDR2 are MGHDK and SYGVNS. This CDR3 is 16 amino acids long. V gave up 0 bases and J gave up 4 bases; unmatched junction bases: 5. The CDR3 loop reads CASSEYGGQGGYEQYF. CDR3 nucleotides: TGTGCCAGCAGTGAATACGGGGGACAGGGGGGGTACGAGCAGTACTTC.

The chain employs TRBV25-1 and TRBJ2-7, with 9 bases lining up with TRBD1. The V gene's germline CDR1 is MGHDK and CDR2 SYGVNS. The CDR3 has 11 amino acids. The ends lost 9 bases at V and 7 bases at J; junction bases unmatched: 4. The CDR3 DNA reads as TGTGCCAGTCGGACAGGGGTAGAGCAGTACTTC. Protein: CASRTGVEQYF.

The V and J genes are TRBV7-8 and TRBJ2-3; 10 bases are a match to TRBD2. After removal of 5 bases from V and 4 bases from J, the junction contained 12 bases not matched to a gene. Germline V gene data show CDR1 as SGHVS and CDR2 as FQNEAQ. The CDR3 loop spans 17 amino acids. CDR3 loop: CASSLTAGGILPDTQYF. The DNA of the CDR3 is TGTGCCAGCAGCCTTACAGCGGGGGGGATCCTCCCAGATACGCAGTATTTT.

This clone occurred once. The V call is TRBV5-1, the J call TRBJ2-1, with D hard to call. The V gene's germline CDR1 is SGHRS and CDR2 YFSETQ. V shed 4 bases and J shed 5 bases, with 4 bases lying between them. This CDR3 comprises 11 residues. CDR3 coding DNA: TGCGCCAGCAGCCCCGACAATGAGCAGTTCTTC. Protein sequence: CASSPDNEQFF.

V is TRBV11-1 and J is TRBJ2-7, with 7 bases aligning to TRBD2. The CDR3 is 14 amino acids. The V gene's germline CDR1 is SGHAT and CDR2 FQDESV (reference sequence). After removal of 7 bases from V and 2 bases from J, the junction contained 8 bases not matched to a gene. In DNA, the CDR3 is TGTGCCAGCACCCTCCGAGCGGGGCCCTACGAGCAGTACTTC. This sequence encodes CASTLRAGPYEQYF.

V usage is TRBV4-3 and J usage is TRBJ1-1; perhaps TRBD1 as D (5 bases). This CDR3 region has 13 residues. V dropped 2 bases and J dropped 10 bases, with 14 bases sitting between them. Germline V gene lookup returns CDR1 LGHNA and CDR2 YSLEER. The CDR3 nucleotides read TGCGCCAGCAGCCAAAAAGCAGGGTCGGCAGCTTTCTTT. Translated: CASSQKAGSAAFF.

This sequence joins TRBV9 and TRBJ1-4; tentative D call: TRBD1 (6 bases). CDR3 size: 15 residues. Germline V gene sequence: CDR1 SGDLS, CDR2 YYNGEE. Trimming cost V 0 bases and J 5 bases, with 11 bases left between them. CDR3 loop: CASSVAGGPNEKLFF. CDR3 bases: TGTGCCAGCAGCGTAGCTGGGGGCCCCAATGAAAAACTGTTTTTT.

The chain couples TRBV6-5 to TRBJ1-1; TRBD1 might be the D (6 bases). The CDR3 has 12 residues. CDR1 MNHEY and CDR2 SVGAGI come from the germline V gene. The V gene lost 6 bases and the J gene lost 11 bases, with 16 bases spanning the gap. The chain's CDR3 is CASRQGYFEAFF. The CDR3 DNA reads TGTGCCAGCAGACAGGGTTATTTTGAGGCTTTCTTT.

The chain has TRBV7-8 and TRBJ2-1; D is perhaps TRBD2 (5 bases). Germline V gene sequence: CDR1 SGHVS, CDR2 FQNEAQ. V gave up 5 bases and J gave up 9 bases, with 17 bases separating them. The length of the CDR3 is 14 residues. This chain's CDR3 is CASSPKRVVTEQFF. The CDR3 bases are TGTGCCAGCAGCCCCAAGAGGGTAGTCACTGAGCAGTTCTTC.

The chain is built from TRBV4-3 and TRBJ2-3; 7 nucleotides line up with TRBD2. CDR3 length equals 16 residues. Germline V gene data show CDR1 as LGHNA and CDR2 as YSLEER. Trimming took 3 bases from V and 2 from J; bases not matched to a gene: 8. As DNA, the CDR3 is TGCGCCAGCAGCCAGACGTCGGCGGGAGACACAGATACGCAGTATTTT. It codes for CASSQTSAGDTDTQYF.

A note on this clone: This sample includes further DNA sequences coding for the same CDR3. V and J are TRBV10-3 and TRBJ1-1; unclear D gene. Trimming took off 0 bases at V and 0 bases at J, with 8 bases between the two ends. Germline-derived CDR1 and CDR2 are ENHRY and SYGVKD. This CDR3 comprises 15 residues. The CDR3 coding sequence is TGTGCCATCAGTGAGTCTGCGGACTTGAACACTGAAGCTTTCTTT. Its translation: CAISESADLNTEAFF.

The chain couples TRBV29-1 to TRBJ2-7, with D possibly matching TRBD2 (5 bases). This CDR3 comprises 14 residues. Germline V gene data show CDR1 as SQVTM and CDR2 as ANQGSEA. Trimming took 5 bases from V and 4 from J, leaving 18 bases between them. This CDR3 reads CSVPGGLGGYEQYF. DNA of the CDR3: TGCAGCGTTCCCGGAGGCCTTGGAGGATACGAGCAGTACTTC.

This rearrangement joins TRBV28 to TRBJ2-5; 7 bases align to TRBD2. The V segment lost 6 bases and the J segment 5 bases; nucleotides outside the gene matches: 9. The CDR3 has 14 amino acids. The V gene's germline CDR1 is MDHEN and CDR2 SYDVKM. The CDR3 region has the DNA TGTGCCAGCAGAGATGGACTGGGAGGGGAGACCCAGTACTTC. Translation gives CASRDGLGGETQYF.

The genes are TRBV21-1 and TRBJ1-2. TRBV21-1 is reported as a pseudogene. The CDR3 loop spans 17 amino acids. The CDR3, as DNA: TGTGCCAGCAGCACTTCGACTGGAACCCTATTTTCGGGAGGCTACACCTTC. Translating gives CASSTSTGTLFSGGYTF.

The genes are TRBV19 and TRBJ1-1, with 10 bases lining up with TRBD1. The CDR3 sequence is 13 residues long. Germline loops: CDR1 LNHDA, CDR2 SQIVND (reference sequence). The junction had 3 bases not matched to a gene; V was cut back by 6 bases and J by 5 bases. The CDR3 nucleotides are TGTGCCAGTAGAAGGACAGGGGGAACTGAAGCTTTCTTT. Residues: CASRRTGGTEAFF.

The V call is TRBV28, the J call TRBJ1-1; 11 bases line up with TRBD1. Per the germline V gene, CDR1 is MDHEN and CDR2 is SYDVKM. The CDR3 extends over 13 amino acids. Trimming cost V 5 bases and J 8 bases; bases outside gene matches: 4. CDR3 region: CASSRTGGREAFF. The CDR3 DNA follows: TGTGCCAGCAGTCGGACAGGGGGCCGGGAAGCTTTCTTT.

A word on this clone: The germline gene is not matched at one end of the junction; a read error may be the cause. V is TRBV7-9 and J is TRBJ1-1, with a possible D match to TRBD1 (6 bases). Germline V gene lookup returns CDR1 SEHNR and CDR2 FQNEAQ (reference sequence). CDR3 length: 11 residues. CDR3 in DNA: TGTTCCAGCAGCTTGGGACAACAAGCTTTCTTT. It codes for CSSSLGQQAFF.

CDR3 in amino acids: CASRDLNTEAFF. In DNA form, the CDR3 reads TGTGCCAGCAGGGACTTGAACACTGAAGCTTTCTTT. The chain links TRBV13 to TRBJ1-1; no reliable D call. CDR1 and CDR2 (germline): PRHDT, FYEKMQ (reference sequence). Trimming stripped 6 bases from V and 0 bases from J, with 5 bases between. This CDR3 has 12 residues.

The chain carries TRBV28 and TRBJ2-1, with a weak D call TRBD2 (7 bases). The CDR3 contains 16 residues. Trimming stripped 8 bases from V and 8 bases from J, with 25 bases between. Germline-derived CDR1 and CDR2 are MDHEN and SYDVKM. The CDR3 here is CASYRAGGGQRDEQFF. The CDR3 DNA follows: TGTGCCAGCTACCGGGCGGGCGGGGGCCAAAGAGATGAGCAGTTCTTC.